Included here is one TCR beta chain sequence, with context. Its antigen is as yet unknown. This sample was taken from a study of radiotherapy plus CTLA-4 blockade in lung cancer. General study points: Radiotherapy with ipilimumab was followed by blood expansion of tumor-derived clones.

V was pared by 5 bases and J by 7 bases, with 15 bases between. The V gene's germline CDR1 is KGHSH and CDR2 LQKENI. The CDR3 totals 15 residues. Profiling relied on immunoSEQ multiplex PCR, and the TCRdb table lists in-frame clones only, not all of them. The table shows some 110,000 clones, with roughly 84% occurring only once. The J gene is TRBJ2-6, the V gene TRBV18; no clear D gene. Sequenced material: peripheral blood, taken from a patient treated with radiotherapy plus ipilimumab. The TCR originated in a human donor with non-small cell lung cancer that progressed on radiotherapy plus ipilimumab. Some clones in this sample may be carry-over from other donors' samples. The CDR3 sequence is CASSSAVGIANVLTF. The CDR3 region has the DNA TGTGCCAGCTCATCAGCTGTCGGCATAGCCAACGTCCTGACTTTC.